The sequence of this T cell receptor (beta chain) was determined in a study of identical twins. General study points: Cord blood beta clonotypes present at high abundance carried fewer insertions; no such pattern appeared in memory repertoires. For out-of-frame beta sequences, excess twin sharing was weaker. The study based its conclusions on cross-sectional statistical analysis and did not follow the same donors.

TCRdb re-derived calls from the 5' RACE reads in MiXCR, one entry per CDR3 protein. The sample contains some 630,000 distinct CDR3 sequences, just over 7% of which appear only once. Germline V gives CDR1 PRHDT, CDR2 FYEKMQ (reference sequence). V was clipped by 2 bases and J by 4 bases; unmatched bases: 6. CDR3 length: 15 amino acids. This clonotype was recorded at least ten times. Antigen: not known. These data are also associated with another study on yellow fever vaccine responses in identical twins.

The sequencing input was PBMCs. The chain has TRBV13 and TRBJ2-5; TRBD2 aligns across 8 bases. This TCR derives from a woman aged 18 to 35 in good health. This CDR3 is CASSLRGTSIETQYF. The CDR3 coding sequence is TGTGCCAGCAGCTTACGCGGGACTAGTATAGAGACCCAGTACTTC.